Listed below are T cell receptor beta chains from one sample, sequenced in a study of blood T cell repertoires in COVID-19. The table came from immunoSEQ multiplex PCR; TCRdb's copy has only in-frame clones and leaves some out. The data show fewer than 200,000 clones, approximately 91% seen once. Sequenced input: peripheral blood. These receptors were collected from a man aged 18 to 30 with COVID-19, enrolled during active disease. Both conserved end residues are part of each CDR3. The order of the fields is CDR3 protein, CDR3 DNA, clone size, J gene, D gene, V gene. The D gene is left open where the match is weak. Expanded clones get a size class; other rows say once, few or many, or leave the size out.

CASSQGVFESTSPDTQYF	TGCGCCAGCAGCCAAGGCGTCTTTGAGTCTACGAGTCCAGATACGCAGTATTTT	.	TRBJ2-3	.	TRBV4-3
CASSPSGRTYEQYF	TGTGCCAGCAGCCCTAGCGGGAGGACCTACGAGCAGTACTTC	.	TRBJ2-7	TRBD2	TRBV7-3
CASSMGRTYEQYF	TGTGCCAGTAGTATGGGCAGGACCTACGAGCAGTACTTC	.	TRBJ2-7	.	TRBV19
CASSLPGQFNQPQHF	TGTGCCAGCAGTTTACCCGGACAGTTCAATCAGCCCCAGCATTTT	.	TRBJ1-5	.	TRBV28
CASSFTGTSGYEQYF	TGTGCCAGCAGCTTCACCGGGACTAGCGGATACGAGCAGTACTTC	.	TRBJ2-7	TRBD2	TRBV11-2
CASSQVAAAYSPLHF	TGTGCCAGCAGCCAAGTAGCGGCGGCCTATTCACCCCTCCACTTT	.	TRBJ1-6	.	TRBV14
CASSVGAGEKRNTEAFF	TGCGCCAGCAGCGTTGGCGCAGGGGAAAAAAGAAACACTGAAGCTTTCTTT	once	TRBJ1-1	.	TRBV5-1
CASSLESGLNTEAFF	TGTGCCAGCAGCTTGGAATCAGGGTTGAACACTGAAGCTTTCTTT	.	TRBJ1-1	.	TRBV5-4
CASSRARTDPLIGEAFF	TGTGCCAGCAGCCGTGCACGGACAGACCCACTTATTGGGGAAGCTTTCTTT	.	TRBJ1-1	.	TRBV5-4
CATSRPMDRGAGELFF	TGTGCCACCAGCAGACCGATGGACAGGGGAGCCGGGGAGCTGTTTTTT	.	TRBJ2-2	TRBD1	TRBV15
CASSLGGQVGYEQYF	TGCGCCAGCAGCTTGGGGGGGCAAGTGGGTTACGAGCAGTACTTC	.	TRBJ2-7	.	TRBV5-1
CASKTAYEQYF	TGTGCCAGTAAGACAGCCTACGAGCAGTACTTC	.	TRBJ2-7	.	TRBV19
CASSGTGGFQPQHF	TGTGCCTCCTCAGGGACAGGGGGGTTTCAGCCCCAGCATTTT	once	TRBJ1-5	TRBD1	TRBV30
CASSRTTSANTGELFF	TGCGCCAGCAGCCGGACGACTAGCGCTAACACCGGGGAGCTGTTTTTT	.	TRBJ2-2	TRBD2	TRBV4-1
CASSLGTGGQEGYTF	TGCGCCAGCAGCTTGGGGACAGGGGGCCAGGAGGGCTACACCTTC	.	TRBJ1-2	TRBD1	TRBV5-1
CAGGAEAFF	TGTGCAGGAGGAGCTGAAGCTTTCTTT	.	TRBJ1-1	.	TRBV11-2
CASRGLAGDHEQYF	TGTGCCAGCAGGGGACTAGCGGGAGATCACGAGCAGTACTTC	.	TRBJ2-7	TRBD2	TRBV2
CASSQDPRDTEAFF	TGTGCCAGCAGCCAAGACCCCAGGGACACTGAAGCTTTCTTT	.	TRBJ1-1	.	TRBV3-1/TRBV3-2
CASSPTLIAGVYEQFF	TGTGCCAGTAGTCCCACTCTGATAGCGGGAGTGTATGAGCAGTTCTTC	.	TRBJ2-1	TRBD2	TRBV19
CASSLGARGLGQPQHF	TGTGCCAGCAGTTTGGGAGCCAGGGGGCTGGGGCAGCCCCAGCATTTT	.	TRBJ1-5	TRBD1	TRBV28
CASSLGTGGHGYTF	TGCGCCAGCAGCTTAGGGACAGGGGGCCATGGCTACACCTTC	.	TRBJ1-2	TRBD1	TRBV5-1
CASSLGGAGVTEAFF	TGTGCCAGCAGCTTGGGAGGGGCCGGAGTCACTGAAGCTTTCTTT	.	TRBJ1-1	.	TRBV7-6
CASSPNRDEKLFF	TGTGCCAGCTCACCAAACAGGGATGAAAAACTGTTTTTT	.	TRBJ1-4	.	TRBV18
CASSLLPASVSTDTQYF	TGTGCCAGCAGCCTACTCCCGGCTAGCGTAAGCACAGATACGCAGTATTTT	once	TRBJ2-3	.	TRBV14
CASSSTGGGLAQKEQYF	TGTGCCAGCAGCTCCACAGGGGGGGGACTAGCCCAGAAAGAGCAGTACTTC	once	TRBJ2-7	.	TRBV28
CASSYPGLAGEESYEQYF	TGTGCCAGCAGTTACCCGGGACTAGCGGGAGAGGAATCCTACGAGCAGTACTTC	.	TRBJ2-7	TRBD2	TRBV6-2/TRBV6-3
CASSLGPLYTF	TGTGCCAGCAGTTTAGGGCCCCTCTACACCTTC	.	TRBJ1-2	.	TRBV12-3/TRBV12-4
CASSQARGREAYNEQFF	TGCGCCAGCAGCCAAGCCCGGGGCAGGGAGGCCTACAATGAGCAGTTCTTC	.	TRBJ2-1	.	TRBV4-1
CASSHMFSGRVPDTQYF	TGCGCCAGCAGCCACATGTTCAGCGGGAGGGTCCCAGATACGCAGTATTTT	.	TRBJ2-3	TRBD2	TRBV4-3
CSVEDGTGYNEQFF	TGCAGCGTTGAAGATGGGACAGGGTACAATGAGCAGTTCTTC	.	TRBJ2-1	TRBD1	TRBV29-1
CATSRDLRQGGSPLHF	TGTGCCACCAGCAGAGATCTCAGGCAGGGCGGTTCACCCCTCCACTTT	.	TRBJ1-6	.	TRBV15
CASSPYMNTEAFF	TGCGCCAGCAGCCCTTACATGAACACTGAAGCTTTCTTT	.	TRBJ1-1	.	TRBV4-1
CASSMPGQGGIYGYTF	TGTGCCAGCAGTATGCCGGGACAGGGGGGTATCTATGGCTACACCTTC	.	TRBJ1-2	TRBD1	TRBV28
CASSLRGNEQFF	TGCGCCAGCAGCCTAAGGGGGAATGAGCAGTTCTTC	.	TRBJ2-1	.	TRBV4-1
CASSGWDTYEQYF	TGCGCCAGCAGCGGATGGGACACCTACGAGCAGTACTTC	.	TRBJ2-7	.	TRBV5-1
CASSFGLAGVYEQFF	TGCGCCAGCAGTTTCGGGCTAGCGGGAGTGTATGAGCAGTTCTTC	once	TRBJ2-1	TRBD2	TRBV5-1
CATSGQGQKVETQYF	TGTGCCACCAGTGGCCAGGGACAGAAGGTAGAGACCCAGTACTTC	.	TRBJ2-5	TRBD1	TRBV24-1
CASSALGAGELFF	TGTGCCAGCAGTGCCCTCGGAGCCGGGGAGCTGTTTTTT	.	TRBJ2-2	.	TRBV6-4
CSVGDRGTGELFF	TGCAGCGTTGGGGACAGGGGTACCGGGGAGCTGTTTTTT	.	TRBJ2-2	TRBD1	TRBV29-1
CASSPLYTYNEQFF	TGTGCCAGCAGCCCCCTTTACACCTACAATGAGCAGTTCTTC	once	TRBJ2-1	.	TRBV28
CASSSGTLRDTIYF	TGTGCCAGCAGTTCAGGGACACTTCGGGACACCATATATTTT	.	TRBJ1-3	.	TRBV6-2/TRBV6-3
CASSVVPTGRESNEQFF	TGTGCCAGCAGCGTAGTACCTACAGGGAGGGAGAGCAATGAGCAGTTCTTC	.	TRBJ2-1	.	TRBV9
CASSFPGHLEAFF	TGTGCCAGCAGCTTCCCGGGACACCTTGAAGCTTTCTTT	.	TRBJ1-1	.	TRBV5-8
CASSQGAAGGIAKNIQYF	TGCGCCAGCAGCCAAGGGGCAGCGGGAGGCATAGCCAAAAACATTCAGTACTTC	.	TRBJ2-4	TRBD2	TRBV4-1
CASSLRGQGRYGYTF	TGTGCCAGCAGTTTACGCGGACAGGGGCGCTATGGCTACACCTTC	.	TRBJ1-2	TRBD1	TRBV28
CASSVVGRRPYYGYTF	TGTGCCAGCAGTGTGGTCGGACGGAGGCCTTACTATGGCTACACCTTC	.	TRBJ1-2	.	TRBV28
CASSQGLAGIGGGAYEQYF	TGTGCCAGCAGTCAGGGACTAGCGGGAATCGGAGGGGGGGCCTACGAGCAGTACTTC	.	TRBJ2-7	TRBD2	TRBV27
CASSSDTGFTYEQYF	TGTGCCAGCAGCTCGGACACTGGATTTACCTACGAGCAGTACTTC	once	TRBJ2-7	.	TRBV7-6
CASLDSILEQYF	TGTGCCAGCCTAGACAGTATTCTCGAGCAGTACTTC	.	TRBJ2-7	.	TRBV2
CARSSTSGRGELFF	TGTGCCAGAAGCTCGACTAGCGGGAGAGGGGAGCTGTTTTTT	.	TRBJ2-2	TRBD2	TRBV5-3
CASSLHENTEAFF	TGTGCCAGCAGTTTACATGAGAACACTGAAGCTTTCTTT	.	TRBJ1-1	.	TRBV6-5
CASSAGQGTLSGNTIYF	TGTGCCAGCAGCGCCGGACAGGGGACTCTCTCTGGAAACACCATATATTTT	.	TRBJ1-3	TRBD1	TRBV9
CASSLAPGHGYTF	TGTGCCAGCAGTTTAGCGCCAGGGCACGGCTACACCTTC	.	TRBJ1-2	.	TRBV12-3/TRBV12-4
CASSFGQTLNTEAFF	TGTGCCAGCAGTTTCGGACAGACTCTGAACACTGAAGCTTTCTTT	.	TRBJ1-1	.	TRBV6-5
CASSPSGTRNYGYTF	TGTGCCAGCAGCCCCTCGGGGACACGGAACTATGGCTACACCTTC	.	TRBJ1-2	.	TRBV9